Shown below are 17 T cell receptor beta chains from a single sample sequenced in a study of blood T cell repertoires in COVID-19. Clones were sequenced by immunoSEQ multiplex PCR, and TCRdb holds only the in-frame ones, with some missing. This table has 200,000 to 300,000 clones, around 80% appearing once. Material for sequencing was peripheral blood. These receptors were obtained from a human donor in a cohort sampled during active COVID-19.

This clone showed up just a few times. The chain carries TRBV5-6 and TRBJ2-7; D gene unclear. V dropped 4 bases and J dropped 3 bases, with 5 bases sitting between them. The V gene's germline CDR1 is SGHDT and CDR2 YYEEEE. The CDR3 runs 11 residues. The CDR3 DNA reads as TGTGCCAGCAGCCAAAACTACGAGCAGTACTTC. The encoded protein is CASSQNYEQYF.

The rearrangement uses TRBV29-1 and TRBJ2-2, with 8 positions matching TRBD2. The CDR3 is 16 residues long. Germline V gene sequence: CDR1 SQVTM, CDR2 ANQGSEA. Trimming cost V 3 bases and J 0 bases; bases outside gene matches: 6. The CDR3 protein is CSVERGDPANTGELFF. CDR3 in DNA: TGCAGCGTTGAGCGGGGGGACCCAGCGAACACCGGGGAGCTGTTTTTT.

The chain has TRBV9 and TRBJ1-3; TRBD1 might be the D (5 bases). CDR3 size: 15 residues. CDR1 is SGDLS, CDR2 YYNGEE, per germline. V lost 4 bases, J lost 0 bases, and 11 bases lay in between. As DNA, the CDR3 is TGTGCCAGCAGCCTCCAGGGCTACTCTGGAAACACCATATATTTT. Residues: CASSLQGYSGNTIYF.

Worth noting for this clone: An end of the junction does not agree with germline; a read error may underlie this. This chain connects TRBV7-7 to TRBJ2-3; 7 bases fit TRBD1. Germline V lookup: CDR1 SSHAT, CDR2 FNYEAQ (reference sequence). The CDR3 consists of 13 residues. The CDR3 region has the DNA TGTGCTAGCAGCCCTCGACAGGGAGATACGCAGTATTTT. This translates into CASSPRQGDTQYF.

The chain links TRBV15 to TRBJ1-4; D ambiguous. CDR1 and CDR2 (germline): LNHNV, YYDKDF (reference sequence). Trimming took off 1 base at V and 3 bases at J, with 12 bases between the two ends. The CDR3 is 16 amino acids. CDR3 amino acids: CATSRVPGLANEKLFF. DNA of the CDR3: TGTGCCACCAGCAGAGTTCCGGGGTTGGCTAATGAAAAACTGTTTTTT.

The genes are TRBV15 and TRBJ2-3; no reliable D call. Germline V gene data show CDR1 as LNHNV and CDR2 as YYDKDF (reference sequence). The length of the CDR3 is 16 residues. V was shortened by 0 bases and J by 2 bases, with 12 bases between the two germline ends. The CDR3 protein is CATSREVPVFTDTQYF. In DNA, the CDR3 is TGTGCCACCAGCAGAGAAGTTCCGGTCTTCACAGATACGCAGTATTTT.

A few counts support this clone. This chain connects TRBV2 to TRBJ1-2, with 9 bases lining up with TRBD1. The J segment lost 5 bases and the V segment lost 7 bases, leaving 5 bases of the junction unmatched. The CDR3 sequence is 13 residues long. CDR1 is SNHLY and CDR2 is FYNNEI in the germline V gene. The CDR3 DNA follows: TGTGCCAGCATACGGACAGGGGTTTATGGCTACACCTTC. Its translation is CASIRTGVYGYTF.

The chain couples TRBV3-1 (or the pseudogene TRBV3-2) to TRBJ1-2; no reliable D call. The CDR3 runs 12 residues. The germline CDR1 and CDR2 sequences are LGHDT and YNNKEL (reference sequence). V was cut by 6 bases and J by 8 bases, with 13 bases left in between. The CDR3 DNA follows: TGTGCCAGCAGAACCCGGGATAGGGGCTACACCTTC. The encoded protein is CASRTRDRGYTF.

V and J are TRBV18 and TRBJ2-7; TRBD1 might be the D (5 bases). The CDR3 loop spans 14 amino acids. Germline lookup yields CDR1 KGHSH and CDR2 LQKENI. Trimming shortened V by 1 base and J by 1 base, and 8 bases separated the two germline ends. CDR3 amino acids: CASSPRTQSYEQYF. The CDR3 DNA reads TGTGCCAGCTCACCACGGACACAATCCTACGAGCAGTACTTC.

This clone was observed once. The chain joins TRBV6-1 to TRBJ2-5; 14 positions match TRBD2. CDR3 length: 15 residues. Germline V gives CDR1 MNHNS, CDR2 SASEGT. The V segment lost 3 bases and the J segment 3 bases; nucleotides outside the gene matches: 0. The CDR3 loop is CASSEGLAGEETQYF. The CDR3 DNA reads as TGTGCCAGCAGTGAGGGACTAGCGGGGGAAGAGACCCAGTACTTC.

The CDR3 nucleotides read TGTGCCAGCAGTTACTCGTGGGGGGGTTATGGCTACACCTTC. Residues: CASSYSWGGYGYTF. The chain combines TRBV6-5 with TRBJ1-2; a possible D gene is TRBD1 (5 bases). The CDR3 spans 14 residues. Germline CDR1 reads MNHEY; CDR2 reads SVGAGI. V lost 0 bases, J lost 5 bases, and 10 bases lay in between.

This chain uses TRBV4-1 with TRBJ2-2; D is possibly TRBD1 (5 bases). This CDR3 contains 15 residues. From germline, CDR1 is MGHRA and CDR2 YSYEKL. Trimming pared 2 bases from V and 0 bases from J, leaving 7 bases between. This CDR3 is CASSQLTANTGELFF. The CDR3 DNA sequence: TGCGCCAGCAGCCAATTGACAGCGAACACCGGGGAGCTGTTTTTT.

This clone was counted a few times. This sequence joins TRBV5-6 and TRBJ1-1; 7 positions match TRBD1. The CDR3 totals 15 residues. Germline trimming cut 1 base from V and 1 base from J; bases unmatched to any gene: 4. Germline V gene sequence: CDR1 SGHDT, CDR2 YYEEEE. The CDR3, as DNA: TGTGCCAGCAGCTTGACAGGGGCTCCGAACACTGAAGCTTTCTTT. Translation gives CASSLTGAPNTEAFF.

A word on this clone: The sample contains more than one DNA sequence encoding this CDR3. The chain uses TRBV4-1 and TRBJ1-6; D call uncertain. The germline V and J ends were trimmed by 0 bases and 11 bases, with 8 bases remaining between them. Germline V CDR1 and CDR2: MGHRA, YSYEKL. CDR3 size: 13 residues. CDR3 region: CASSQDRGTPLHF. CDR3 DNA: TGCGCCAGCAGCCAAGATCGGGGAACACCCCTCCACTTT.

This clone was picked up a small number of times. The rearrangement joins TRBV19 to TRBJ1-4; perhaps TRBD1 as D (5 bases). Germline assignment: CDR1 LNHDA and CDR2 SQIVND (reference sequence). CDR3 length: 15 amino acids. Between the trimmed V and J ends, which lost 5 bases and 2 bases, there was a span of 12 bases. The CDR3 DNA reads TGTGCCAGTAGTTCCTCGGCAGGGACTAATGAAAAACTGTTTTTT. Protein product: CASSSSAGTNEKLFF.

The chain couples TRBV27 to TRBJ2-7; a possible D gene is TRBD1 (6 bases). V was trimmed by 5 bases and J by 2 bases, leaving 10 bases between them. The CDR3 length is 13 residues. Germline lookup yields CDR1 MNHEY and CDR2 SMNVEV (reference sequence). The CDR3 region is CASSKDSTYEQYF. In DNA, the CDR3 is TGTGCCAGCAGTAAGGACAGCACCTACGAGCAGTACTTC.

This clone occurred once. The chain recombines TRBV7-2 with TRBJ1-5; 9 positions match TRBD1. Trimming removed 4 bases from V and 6 bases from J; junction bases left unmatched: 13. Germline values: CDR1 SGHTA, CDR2 FQGNSA. This CDR3 is built from 17 residues. The CDR3 loop reads CASSSLGGQGRTQPQHF. DNA of the CDR3: TGTGCCAGCAGCTCCCTTGGGGGACAGGGTCGAACTCAGCCCCAGCATTTT.